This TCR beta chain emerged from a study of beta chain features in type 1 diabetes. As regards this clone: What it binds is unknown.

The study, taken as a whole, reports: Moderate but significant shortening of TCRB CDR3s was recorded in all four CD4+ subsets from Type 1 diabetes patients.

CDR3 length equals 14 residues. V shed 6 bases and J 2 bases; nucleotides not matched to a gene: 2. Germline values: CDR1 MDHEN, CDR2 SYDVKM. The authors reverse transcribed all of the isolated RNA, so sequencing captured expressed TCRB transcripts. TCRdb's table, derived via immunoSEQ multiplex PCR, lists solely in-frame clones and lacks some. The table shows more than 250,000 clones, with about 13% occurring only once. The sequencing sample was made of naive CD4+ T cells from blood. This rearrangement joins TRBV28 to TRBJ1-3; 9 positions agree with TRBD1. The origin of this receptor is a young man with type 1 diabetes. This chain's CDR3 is CASSGQGTGNTIYF. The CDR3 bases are TGTGCCAGCAGCGGACAGGGGACTGGAAACACCATATATTTT.